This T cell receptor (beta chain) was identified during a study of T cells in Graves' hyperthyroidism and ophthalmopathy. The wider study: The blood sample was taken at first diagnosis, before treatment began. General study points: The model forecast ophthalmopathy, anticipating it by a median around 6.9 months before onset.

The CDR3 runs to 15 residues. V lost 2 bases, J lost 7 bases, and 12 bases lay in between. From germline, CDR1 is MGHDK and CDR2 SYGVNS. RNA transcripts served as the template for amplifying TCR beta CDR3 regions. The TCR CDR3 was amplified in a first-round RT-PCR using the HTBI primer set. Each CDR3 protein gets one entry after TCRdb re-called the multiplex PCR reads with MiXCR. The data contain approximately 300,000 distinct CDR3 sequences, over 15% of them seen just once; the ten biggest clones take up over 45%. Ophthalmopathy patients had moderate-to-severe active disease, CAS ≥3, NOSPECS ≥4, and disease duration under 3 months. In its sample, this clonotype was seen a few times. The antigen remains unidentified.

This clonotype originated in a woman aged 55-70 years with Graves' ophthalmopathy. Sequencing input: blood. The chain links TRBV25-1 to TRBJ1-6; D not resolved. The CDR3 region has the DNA TGTGCCAGCAGTGAAAGCGGTAGAGGGAATTCACCCCTCCACTTT. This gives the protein CASSESGRGNSPLHF.